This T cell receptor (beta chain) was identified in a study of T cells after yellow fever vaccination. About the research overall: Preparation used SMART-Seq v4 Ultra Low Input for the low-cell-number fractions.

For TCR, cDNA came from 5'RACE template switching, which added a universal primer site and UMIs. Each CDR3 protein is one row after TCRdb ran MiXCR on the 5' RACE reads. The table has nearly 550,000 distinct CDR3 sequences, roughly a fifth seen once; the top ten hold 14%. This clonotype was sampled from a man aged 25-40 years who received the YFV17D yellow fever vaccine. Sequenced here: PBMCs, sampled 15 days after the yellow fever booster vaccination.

CDR3 sequence: CASSPRGNSYNEQFF. The DNA of the CDR3 is TGTGCCAGCAGCCCTCGGGGGAACTCCTACAATGAGCAGTTCTTC. The chain is built from TRBV7-3 and TRBJ2-1; a weak D match, TRBD2 (6 bases). Looked up from germline, CDR1 is SGHTA and CDR2 is FQGTGA. The CDR3 has 15 amino acids. The ends were cut back, 5 bases at V and 0 bases at J, with 11 bases in the middle.